The sequence of this T cell receptor (beta chain) was determined in a study of read filtering for tumor transcriptome and immune sequencing. Turning to the study itself: Mean patient age was roughly 66 years, range about 40 to 85; 17 male, around 15 female. Eight or nine patients were R-ISS I, around 15 were R-ISS II, roughly 7 were R-ISS III. General study points: Compared with RNA-seq, IR-seq gave much higher clonotype depth and reliability.

This library used roughly 400 ng RNA and molecular barcoded adaptors spanning alpha/delta and beta/gamma chains. TCRdb re-derived calls from the reads in MiXCR, one entry per CDR3 protein. This sample has over 50,000 distinct CDR3 sequences, with roughly a fifth found just once. Germline V gene sequence: CDR1 SGHRS, CDR2 YFSETQ. The CDR3 has 16 amino acids. Trimming took 1 base from V and 0 from J, leaving 10 bases between them. Many counts were recorded for this clonotype. The target antigen is unknown. V usage is TRBV5-1 and J usage is TRBJ2-2; D remains ambiguous. The specimen sequenced was a population of CD138-negative cells sorted from bone marrow. The clonotype comes from a donor at least 40 years old with multiple myeloma. CDR3 DNA sequence: TGCGCCAGCAGCTTGTCGGATACCCCGAACACCGGGGAGCTGTTTTTT. Protein: CASSLSDTPNTGELFF.